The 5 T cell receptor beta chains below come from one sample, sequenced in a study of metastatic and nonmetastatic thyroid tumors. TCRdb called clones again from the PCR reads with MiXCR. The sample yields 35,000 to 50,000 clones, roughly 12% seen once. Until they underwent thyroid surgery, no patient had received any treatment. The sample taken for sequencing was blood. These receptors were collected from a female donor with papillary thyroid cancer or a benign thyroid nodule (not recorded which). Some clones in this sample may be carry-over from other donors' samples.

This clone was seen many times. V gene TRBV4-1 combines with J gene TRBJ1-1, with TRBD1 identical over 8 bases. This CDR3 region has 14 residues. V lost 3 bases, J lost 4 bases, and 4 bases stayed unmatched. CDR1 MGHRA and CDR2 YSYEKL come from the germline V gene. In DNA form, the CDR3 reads TGCGCCAGCAGCCAGGACAGGGTTGGCACTGAAGCTTTCTTT. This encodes CASSQDRVGTEAFF.

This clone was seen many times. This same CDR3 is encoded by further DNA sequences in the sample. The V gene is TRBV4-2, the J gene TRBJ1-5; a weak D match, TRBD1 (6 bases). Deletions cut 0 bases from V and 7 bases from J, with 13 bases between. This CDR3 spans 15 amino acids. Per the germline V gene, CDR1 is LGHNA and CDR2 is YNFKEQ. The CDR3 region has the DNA TGTGCCAGCAGCCAAGATACGTCAGGGGAACAGCCCCAGCATTTT. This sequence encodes CASSQDTSGEQPQHF.

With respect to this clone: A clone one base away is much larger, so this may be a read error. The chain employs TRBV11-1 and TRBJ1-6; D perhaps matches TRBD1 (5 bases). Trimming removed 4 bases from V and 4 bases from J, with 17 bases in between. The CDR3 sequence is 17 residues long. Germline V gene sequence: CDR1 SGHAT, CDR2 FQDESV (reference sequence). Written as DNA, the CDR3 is TGTGCCAGCAGCTCCGGGGATACAGGAGAATATAATTCACCCCTCCACTTT. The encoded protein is CASSSGDTGEYNSPLHF.

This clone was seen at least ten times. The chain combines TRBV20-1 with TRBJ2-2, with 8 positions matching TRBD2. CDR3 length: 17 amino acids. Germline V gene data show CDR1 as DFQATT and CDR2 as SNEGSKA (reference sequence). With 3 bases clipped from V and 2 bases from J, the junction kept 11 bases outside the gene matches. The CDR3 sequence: CSASTVVAGFNTGELFF. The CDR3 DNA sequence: TGCAGTGCTAGTACTGTCGTAGCGGGATTCAACACCGGGGAGCTGTTTTTT.

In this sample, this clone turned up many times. This chain's CDR3 is CASSSIQGSLYEQYF. The CDR3 DNA reads as TGTGCCAGCAGCTCGATTCAGGGGTCCCTCTACGAGCAGTACTTC. The chain couples TRBV5-6 to TRBJ2-7; D possibly corresponds to TRBD1 (6 bases). CDR1 and CDR2 from the germline V gene are SGHDT and YYEEEE. The CDR3 is made up of 15 amino acids. Trimming shortened V by 3 bases and J by 3 bases, and 16 bases separated the two germline ends. Looking up the rest from reference TRBV5-6 and TRBJ2-7 gives the full variable domain: DAGVTQSPTHLIKTRGQQVTLRCSPKSGHDTVSWYQQALGQGPQFIFQYYEEEERQRGNFPDRFSGHQFPNYSSELNVNALLLGDSALYLCASSSIQGSLYEQYFGPGTRLTVT.